This T cell receptor (beta chain) was found in a study of blood T cell repertoires in COVID-19. Looking at the study overall: Samples of COVID-19 (acute and convalescent) were obtained from the United States, Italy and Spain. The cDNA or gDNA used as material had been derived from T cells, B-cell-depleted T cells, or PBMCs.

V lost 6 bases and J lost 0, with 8 bases in between. CDR3 length: 13 residues. The germline CDR1 and CDR2 sequences are KGHSH and LQKENI. In the study's own analysis: For nucleated cells, counts were estimated from reference gene primer amplification. Assay: immunoSEQ multiplex PCR; the TCRdb copy retains only in-frame clones and omits some. That table is the source of V, J and clone size, and D and trimming were worked out from the DNA. The sample includes approximately 250,000 clones, around four fifths seen only once; the top ten take less than 6%. The sample taken for sequencing was peripheral blood. This sequence joins TRBV18 and TRBJ1-1; D unclear. The receptor's source is a man aged 55 to 70 who had recovered from COVID-19. In DNA, the CDR3 is TGTGCCAGCTCGCAAGACATGAACACTGAAGCTTTCTTT. Translating gives CASSQDMNTEAFF.